This record concerns one TCR beta chain sequence. Clones were sequenced by immunoSEQ multiplex PCR, and TCRdb holds only the in-frame ones, with some missing. The sample lists 230,000 or so clones; 75% to 85% were seen once. The record originates from a study of blood T cell repertoires in COVID-19. Across the study: The United States, Italy and Spain provided the acute and convalescent COVID-19 samples.

The length of the CDR3 is 16 residues. V lost 3 bases, J lost 10 bases, and 25 bases lay in between. The germline V gene encodes CDR1 SGHNT and CDR2 YYREEE (reference sequence). The V gene is TRBV5-4, the J gene TRBJ2-5; D may be TRBD2 (5 bases). The sample consisted of peripheral blood. This TCR derives from a man in his forties who had recovered from COVID-19. The CDR3 here is CASSSKTDGLSGGQYF. CDR3 in DNA: TGTGCCAGCAGCTCAAAGACGGACGGCCTCAGTGGAGGCCAGTACTTC.